This T cell receptor (beta chain) was retrieved from a study of Graves' ophthalmopathy and Graves' hyperthyroidism. Study-wide results and limits: Ophthalmopathy and stable hyperthyroidism were discriminated by a 13-signature model, with roughly 90% sensitivity and about 76% specificity.

This clonotype was recorded at least ten times. No antigen is known for it. Researchers turned away patients with other autoimmune diseases, uncontrolled infections, pregnancy or lactation. Each diagnosis was determined on the basis of clinical symptoms, serum thyroxine, TRAb, thyroid ultrasound and orbital computed tomography. As the starting material, more than 7.5 ml of fresh peripheral blood yielded the PBMCs. The CDR3 is 13 amino acids. V was cut by 8 bases and J by 3 bases, with 13 bases left in between. Germline CDR1 is LNHDA and CDR2 is SQIVND (reference sequence). Amplification from RNA transcripts yielded the TCR beta CDR3 regions. Second-round multiplex PCR came after first-round RT-PCR with HTBI primers. TCRdb called the multiplex PCR reads again in MiXCR, with one record for every CDR3 protein. The table lists some 750,000 distinct CDR3 sequences, approximately 40% of them singletons, with roughly 45% in the top ten.

The chain links TRBV19 to TRBJ1-1; D may be TRBD1 (5 bases). The material sequenced was peripheral blood. This TCR was recovered from an adult man with Graves' ophthalmopathy. This CDR3 reads CASGTRRDTEAFF. As DNA, the CDR3 is TGTGCCAGTGGGACTCGACGGGACACTGAAGCTTTCTTT.